These T cell receptor beta chains were read from a single sample in a study of cytotoxic CD8 clonotypes in ibrutinib-treated CLL. Method: immunoSEQ multiplex PCR; TCRdb's copy keeps in-frame clones and lacks some. The sample has under 200,000 clones, approximately 84% seen once. Sequenced material: PBMCs, taken after 24 months of ibrutinib treatment. These receptors were obtained from a human donor with chronic lymphocytic leukemia. The CDR3 runs from the conserved cysteine through the conserved F or W. A D gene is named only where the DNA matches it firmly. Where a row states a size, it is once, few, many or the class of an expanded clone; other rows omit it.

TRBV6-6	TRBD2	NA	TRBJ2-1	TGTGCCAGCAGTATGGGGGGGAATGAGCAGTTCTTC	CASSMGGNEQFF
TRBV10-2	NA	NA	TRBJ2-1	TGCGCCAGCAGTGGCGGGGGCTCGAGCTCCTACAATGAGCAGTTCTTC	CASSGGGSSSYNEQFF
TRBV9	TRBD2	NA	TRBJ2-1	TGTGCCAGCAGCGCTAGCGGGGGGGCACACAATGAGCAGTTCTTC	CASSASGGAHNEQFF
TRBV30	NA	NA	TRBJ2-3	TGTGCCTGGAGTTCGAAGGCGGCTCACACAGATACGCAGTATTTT	CAWSSKAAHTDTQYF
TRBV7-7	NA	NA	TRBJ2-7	TGTGCTACCCCACCAGACAGGACCTACGAGCAGTACTTC	CATPPDRTYEQYF
TRBV6-5	NA	NA	TRBJ2-2	TGTGCCTGCACGGGGAACGGCGGGGAGCTGTTTTTT	CACTGNGGELFF
TRBV2	NA	NA	TRBJ1-4	TGTGCCAGCCGTACGGGGGGCGGTAAGACTAATGAAAAACTGTTTTTT	CASRTGGGKTNEKLFF
TRBV9	NA	few	TRBJ1-2	TGTGCCAGCAGCGTAGATTTGGCGGGCTATGGCTACACCTTC	CASSVDLAGYGYTF
TRBV15	NA	NA	TRBJ1-6	TGTGCCACCAGCAGAGATACCCCCAGAAATTCACCCCTCCACTTT	CATSRDTPRNSPLHF
TRBV7-9	NA	NA	TRBJ1-5	TGTGCCAGCAGCTTGGCGGGGACGGTTGTAAATCAGCCCCAGCATTTT	CASSLAGTVVNQPQHF
TRBV5-6	NA	NA	TRBJ1-4	TGTGCCAGCAGCTTGGGGCAGGGGGAAAAACTGTTTTTT	CASSLGQGEKLFF
TRBV27	NA	NA	TRBJ2-1	TGTGCCAGCAGTTTTGGGGTCGCCTACAATGAGCAGTTCTTC	CASSFGVAYNEQFF
TRBV7-3	NA	NA	TRBJ1-1	TGTGCCAGCAGCTTAACGGGAGGGGTTGGGGAAGCTTTCTTT	CASSLTGGVGEAFF
TRBV9	TRBD1	NA	TRBJ1-4	TGTGCCAGCAGCCTGAGGTCCCAGGGGGCAACTAATGAAAAACTGTTTTTT	CASSLRSQGATNEKLFF
TRBV7-9	NA	NA	TRBJ2-3	TGTGCCAGCAGCTTTGAAGGGAGAGCAGATACGCAGTATTTT	CASSFEGRADTQYF
TRBV7-9	TRBD2	NA	TRBJ2-1	TGTGCCAGCAGCTTAGGTCTACTAGCGGGAGGGAAGTCCTACAATGAGCAGTTCTTC	CASSLGLLAGGKSYNEQFF
TRBV28	TRBD1	NA	TRBJ2-1	TGTGCCAGCAGTTATGAGGGACAGGGGTTCTTC	CASSYEGQGFF
TRBV18	NA	NA	TRBJ1-1	TGTGCCAGCTCAGCGACACCACCGGGGACTGAAGCTTTCTTT	CASSATPPGTEAFF
TRBV5-1	TRBD2	NA	TRBJ2-2	TGCGCCAGCAGCTCCGGGACTAGCGGCGGGGAGCTGTTTTTT	CASSSGTSGGELFF
TRBV6-1	NA	NA	TRBJ1-5	TGTGCCAGCTTCCTCGACAAGGTCAATCAGCCCCAGCATTTT	CASFLDKVNQPQHF
TRBV11-3	NA	few	TRBJ2-5	TGTGCCAGCAGCCGAGGCAGGGTGGGCCAAGAGACCCAGTACTTC	CASSRGRVGQETQYF
TRBV7-2	TRBD2	NA	TRBJ2-5	TGTGCCAGCAGCTTGGGACTAGCGGGGATACTATTACAAGAGACCCAGTACTTC	CASSLGLAGILLQETQYF
TRBV14	NA	few	TRBJ2-5	TGTGCCAGCAGCTTCAGGGGGGGAGAGACCCAGTACTTC	CASSFRGGETQYF
TRBV7-2	TRBD2	NA	TRBJ2-3	TGTGCCAGCAGCCCCCGAGCGGGAGCCCTCCCAGATACGCAGTATTTT	CASSPRAGALPDTQYF
TRBV7-2	NA	NA	TRBJ2-1	TGTGCCAGCAGCTTAGGGGCAATGCATGAGCAGTTCTTC	CASSLGAMHEQFF
TRBV2	TRBD2	NA	TRBJ2-3	TGTGCCAGCAGTGATGGGACGGGAGGGCTCTCAGATACGCAGTATTTT	CASSDGTGGLSDTQYF
TRBV25-1	NA	NA	TRBJ2-5	TGTGCCAGCAGTGAATTCGGCGGAGGGGAAGAGACCCAGTACTTC	CASSEFGGGEETQYF
TRBV11-2	NA	once	TRBJ1-4	TGTGCCAGCAGCCCACAGGGATGGGGGGAAAAACTGTTTTTT	CASSPQGWGEKLFF
TRBV7-9	NA	NA	TRBJ2-5	TGTGCCAGCAGCCGTACCTCGACGGAGACCCAGTACTTC	CASSRTSTETQYF
TRBV5-1	NA	NA	TRBJ2-7	TGCGCCAGCAGCTGGGGGCAACCCTCCTACGAGCAGTACTTC	CASSWGQPSYEQYF
TRBV5-1	NA	NA	TRBJ1-3	TGCGCCAGCAGCTTTGATTTCGGAAACACCATATATTTT	CASSFDFGNTIYF
TRBV27	NA	NA	TRBJ2-3	TGTGCCAGCAGTTCCGGAGATACGCAGTATTTT	CASSSGDTQYF
TRBV27	TRBD1	NA	TRBJ1-4	TGTGCCAGCAGTTTATTTTCAGGGGGCACTAATGAAAAACTGTTTTTT	CASSLFSGGTNEKLFF
TRBV7-2	NA	once	TRBJ2-5	TGTGCCAGCAGCTTTGGGGAGACCCAGTACTTC	CASSFGETQYF
TRBV10-2	NA	NA	TRBJ1-1	TGCGCCAGCAAAGGACAGACCTTCACTGAAGCTTTCTTT	CASKGQTFTEAFF
TRBV7-9	NA	NA	TRBJ2-3	TGTGCCAGCAGCATTAGCGGTTCTAGCACAGATACGCAGTATTTT	CASSISGSSTDTQYF
TRBV2	TRBD1	once	TRBJ1-1	TGTGCCAGCCTACGGGACAGGGGTCCTGAAGCTTTCTTT	CASLRDRGPEAFF
TRBV18	NA	once	TRBJ2-3	TGTGCCAGCTCACCAGGCGGCAGCACAGATACGCAGTATTTT	CASSPGGSTDTQYF
TRBV18	NA	NA	TRBJ1-3	TGTGCCAGCTCACCATCTTACGGCCTCTCTGGAAACACCATATATTTT	CASSPSYGLSGNTIYF
TRBV7-2	TRBD2	once	TRBJ2-3	TGTGCCAGCAGACAACTAGCGGGGTATACGCAGTATTTT	CASRQLAGYTQYF
TRBV7-9	NA	NA	TRBJ1-2	TGTGCCAGCAGCTTCGGGACCAACTATGGCTACACCTTC	CASSFGTNYGYTF
TRBV9	TRBD2	NA	TRBJ2-1	TGTGCCAGCAGCGTAGCGGGTAGCGGGAGAAAGACCTACAATGAGCAGTTCTTC	CASSVAGSGRKTYNEQFF
TRBV10-3	NA	NA	TRBJ1-1	TGTGCCATCAGTGAGTTGCCGGGGTCGGGAGGCACTGAAGCTTTCTTT	CAISELPGSGGTEAFF
TRBV11-3	NA	NA	TRBJ2-2	TGTGCCAGCAGCCCCGGCCAAGCAAACACCGGGGAGCTGTTTTTT	CASSPGQANTGELFF
TRBV7-3	NA	NA	TRBJ1-2	TGTGCCAGCAGCCGTTTATATGGCTACACCTTC	CASSRLYGYTF